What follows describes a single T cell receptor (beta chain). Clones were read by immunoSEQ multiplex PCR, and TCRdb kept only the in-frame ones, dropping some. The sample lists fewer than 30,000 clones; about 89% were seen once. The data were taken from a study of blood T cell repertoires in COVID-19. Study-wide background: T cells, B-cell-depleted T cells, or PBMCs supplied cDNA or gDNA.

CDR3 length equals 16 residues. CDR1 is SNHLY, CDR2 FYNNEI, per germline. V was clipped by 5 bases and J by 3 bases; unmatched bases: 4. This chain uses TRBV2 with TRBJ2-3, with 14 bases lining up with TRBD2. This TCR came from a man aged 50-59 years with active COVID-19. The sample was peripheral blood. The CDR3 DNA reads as TGTGCCAGCAGTTTGGGACTAGCGGGGGCTACAGATACGCAGTATTTT. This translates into CASSLGLAGATDTQYF. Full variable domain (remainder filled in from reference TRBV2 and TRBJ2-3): EPEVTQTPSHQVTQMGQEVILRCVPISNHLYFYWYRQILGQKVEFLVSFYNNEISEKSEIFDDQFSVERPDGSNFTLKIRSTKLEDSAMYFCASSLGLAGATDTQYFGPGTRLTVL.